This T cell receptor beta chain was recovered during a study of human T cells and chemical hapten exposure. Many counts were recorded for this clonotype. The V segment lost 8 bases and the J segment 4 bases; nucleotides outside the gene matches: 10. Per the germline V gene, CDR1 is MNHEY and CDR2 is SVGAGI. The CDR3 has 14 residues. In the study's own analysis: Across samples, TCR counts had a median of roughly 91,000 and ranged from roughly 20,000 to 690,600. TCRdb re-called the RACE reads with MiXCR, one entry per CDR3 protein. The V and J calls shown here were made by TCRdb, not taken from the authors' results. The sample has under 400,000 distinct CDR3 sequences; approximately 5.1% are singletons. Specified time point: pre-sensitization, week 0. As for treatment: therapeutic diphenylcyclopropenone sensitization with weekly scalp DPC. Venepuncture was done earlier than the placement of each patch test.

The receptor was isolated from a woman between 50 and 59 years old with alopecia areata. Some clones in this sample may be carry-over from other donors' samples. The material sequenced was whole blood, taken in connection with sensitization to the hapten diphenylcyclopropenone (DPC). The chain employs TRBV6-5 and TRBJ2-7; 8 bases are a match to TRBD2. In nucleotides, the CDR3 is TGTGCCAGCTACCCCTTAAGCGGGAGATACGAGCAGTACTTC. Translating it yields CASYPLSGRYEQYF.